The sequence of this TCR beta chain was determined in a study of identical twins. In TCRdb, the 5' RACE reads were re-called with MiXCR into one record per CDR3 protein. The repertoire consists of about 920,000 distinct CDR3 sequences, with around 12% occurring once and the leading ten covering 1.5% to 2%. Every sampled donor was Caucasian and healthy. This clonotype was seen a handful of times. The CDR3 runs to 17 residues. CDR1 and CDR2 (germline): MNHEY, SVGEGT. Trimming stripped 0 bases from V and 4 bases from J, with 15 bases between. This sample was also put to use in a study of yellow fever vaccine responses in identical twins.

The receptor was isolated from a woman younger than 30 in good health. Specimen: PBMCs. This chain connects TRBV6-2 or TRBV6-3 to TRBJ2-2; weak D call: TRBD1 (6 bases). CDR3: CASSYSKLRGSTGELFF. The CDR3 nucleotides are TGTGCCAGCAGTTACTCGAAGCTCAGGGGATCCACCGGGGAGCTGTTTTTT.